The TCR beta chain described here comes from a study of CD8 T cells in Susac syndrome. Germline V gene lookup returns CDR1 SQVTM and CDR2 ANQGSEA. Trimming left V 1 base short and J 3 bases short, with 15 bases between. This CDR3 spans 15 amino acids. An input of 0.5 to 1 ug of RNA was subjected to reverse transcription using random hexamers. TCRdb fed the immunoSEQ multiplex PCR reads into MiXCR, producing one record per CDR3 protein. The table lists 160,000 or so distinct CDR3 sequences, around 94% of them singletons. The patients serving as multiple sclerosis controls were treatment-naive. They had stable or active relapsing-remitting disease and fulfilled revised McDonald criteria.

The chain joins TRBV29-1 to TRBJ1-1; D remains unclear. This clonotype originated in a human donor with multiple sclerosis. The sample was CD4+ T cells from PBMCs. The CDR3 is CSVEGVPRWDTEAFF. CDR3 nucleotides: TGCAGCGTTGAAGGGGTTCCACGATGGGACACTGAAGCTTTCTTT.